This is a list of T cell receptor beta chains from one sample in a study of blood T cell repertoires in COVID-19. TCRdb's copy holds only in-frame clones and misses some; the assay was immunoSEQ multiplex PCR. The repertoire has some 42,000 clones, around 90% of them found once; the top ten carry under 0.4%. Sequencing was performed on peripheral blood. These receptors all come from a human donor in a cohort sampled during active COVID-19. Each CDR3 is given with its conserved first and last residue. D genes are given only for firm matches. Clone size is not always given. Where it is, it says once, few, many or a class for expanded clones.

d_gene	abundance	v_gene	j_gene	CDR3aa	CDR3nt
TRBD1	.	TRBV27	TRBJ2-6	CASRQWGQVDSGANVLTF	TGTGCCAGCAGACAATGGGGACAGGTCGACTCTGGGGCCAACGTCCTGACTTTC
.	.	TRBV10-3	TRBJ1-2	CAISGSILKGEGYGYTF	TGTGCCATCAGTGGCTCCATTCTTAAAGGGGAGGGCTATGGCTACACCTTC
.	.	TRBV19	TRBJ1-1	CASSIIKGRRTEAFF	TGTGCCAGTAGTATAATTAAGGGGCGCCGCACTGAAGCTTTCTTT
.	.	TRBV2	TRBJ1-1	CASSELGGMNTEAFF	TGTGCCAGCAGTGAATTGGGGGGAATGAACACTGAAGCTTTCTTT
.	.	TRBV24-1	TRBJ2-2	CATSDLKGTGELFF	TGTGCCACCAGTGATTTGAAGGGGACCGGGGAGCTGTTTTTT
TRBD1	.	TRBV6-2/TRBV6-3	TRBJ1-5	CASSYSTDRASYFGNQPQHF	TGTGCCAGCAGTTACTCTACGGACAGGGCGTCCTACTTCGGCAATCAGCCCCAGCATTTT
TRBD2	once	TRBV13	TRBJ2-7	CASSPLLSKRGVSYEQYF	TGTGCCAGCAGCCCCTTACTGAGCAAGCGGGGGGTCTCCTACGAGCAGTACTTC
.	.	TRBV2	TRBJ2-6	CASSVGLQISSGANVLTF	TGTGCCAGCAGTGTGGGGCTCCAAATAAGCTCTGGGGCCAACGTCCTGACTTTC
TRBD2	.	TRBV11-2	TRBJ2-7	CASSLGRWGGSYEQYF	TGTGCCAGCAGCTTAGGGCGGTGGGGGGGCTCCTACGAGCAGTACTTC
.	.	TRBV9	TRBJ1-2	CASSVVTDNYGYTF	TGTGCCAGCAGCGTAGTAACTGATAACTATGGCTACACCTTC
.	.	TRBV6-6	TRBJ1-5	CASRDDRYQPQHF	TGTGCCAGCAGAGATGACAGATATCAGCCCCAGCATTTT
TRBD1	few	TRBV5-1	TRBJ1-1	CASSSGQTLNTEAFF	TGCGCCAGCAGCTCGGGACAGACATTGAACACTGAAGCTTTCTTT
.	.	TRBV19	TRBJ1-1	CASIERRVAFF	TGTGCCAGTATTGAAAGGAGGGTGGCTTTCTTT
.	.	TRBV6-5	TRBJ2-6	CASSQGSGANVLTF	TGTGCCAGCAGCCAGGGGTCAGGGGCCAACGTCCTGACTTTC
.	.	TRBV15	TRBJ1-6	CATSSEWRANSPLHF	TGTGCCACCAGCAGCGAGTGGAGAGCAAATTCACCCCTCCACTTT
TRBD1	.	TRBV2	TRBJ1-2	CASSDENRGSYGYTF	TGTGCCAGCAGTGACGAAAACAGGGGCAGCTATGGCTACACCTTC
.	.	TRBV5-4	TRBJ1-4	CASSLEGRGIEKLFF	TGTGCCAGCAGCTTGGAGGGCCGGGGAATCGAAAAACTGTTTTTT
TRBD1	.	TRBV29-1	TRBJ1-2	CSVDTGDGYTF	TGCAGCGTTGATACAGGGGATGGCTACACCTTC
TRBD2	.	TRBV7-6	TRBJ2-1	CASSAPPQRGTDNEQFF	TGTGCCAGCAGCGCGCCCCCCCAGCGGGGGACCGACAATGAGCAGTTCTTC
.	.	TRBV4-3	TRBJ1-2	CASSQDATDPYGYTF	TGCGCCAGCAGCCAAGATGCTACAGACCCCTATGGCTACACCTTC
.	.	TRBV6-1	TRBJ1-5	CASSEAGAGGNQPQHF	TGTGCCAGCAGTGAAGCAGGGGCGGGAGGCAATCAGCCCCAGCATTTT
TRBD1	once	TRBV18	TRBJ1-2	CASSPGAGGEGYGYTF	TGTGCCAGCTCACCAGGGGCAGGGGGTGAAGGCTATGGCTACACCTTC
.	.	TRBV5-6	TRBJ2-6	CASSLVATGANVLTF	TGTGCCAGCAGCTTGGTGGCCACTGGGGCCAACGTCCTGACTTTC
TRBD1	.	TRBV2	TRBJ2-1	CASSPYDRADEQFF	TGTGCCAGCAGTCCATACGACAGGGCCGATGAGCAGTTCTTC
.	.	TRBV5-6	TRBJ1-3	CASSLGAAGNTIYF	TGTGCCAGCAGCTTAGGGGCCGCTGGAAACACCATATATTTT
TRBD1	.	TRBV29-1	TRBJ1-5	CSVKTGGSGQPQHF	TGCAGCGTTAAAACAGGGGGCTCGGGTCAGCCCCAGCATTTT
TRBD1	.	TRBV18	TRBJ1-2	CASSPSTGNYGYTF	TGTGCCAGCTCACCTTCGACAGGGAACTATGGCTACACCTTC
TRBD1	.	TRBV19	TRBJ1-3	CASSMGDSGNTIYF	TGTGCCAGTAGTATGGGGGACAGTGGAAACACCATATATTTT
TRBD1	.	TRBV19	TRBJ1-5	CASSQQGNQPQHF	TGTGCCAGTAGTCAACAGGGGAATCAGCCCCAGCATTTT
TRBD1	once	TRBV5-1	TRBJ1-1	CASSSDPPGQGTLEAFF	TGCGCCAGCAGCTCCGATCCACCGGGACAGGGGACCCTTGAAGCTTTCTTT
.	.	TRBV29-1	TRBJ2-7	CSGGRSDREQYF	TGCAGCGGAGGGCGGTCGGACCGAGAGCAGTACTTC
TRBD1	.	TRBV2	TRBJ1-1	CASSETGRTEAFF	TGTGCCAGCAGTGAGACAGGGAGAACTGAAGCTTTCTTT
TRBD1	.	TRBV13	TRBJ2-7	CASSHTGGLASGEQYF	TGTGCCAGCAGCCATACAGGGGGCTTAGCTTCGGGCGAGCAGTACTTC
.	few	TRBV7-9	TRBJ1-1	CASSFGGEVRDTEAFF	TGTGCCAGCAGCTTTGGAGGGGAGGTGAGGGACACTGAAGCTTTCTTT
TRBD1	.	TRBV29-1	TRBJ1-2	CSAGDRPPNYGYTF	TGCAGCGCTGGGGACAGGCCCCCTAACTATGGCTACACCTTC
TRBD1	.	TRBV10-3	TRBJ2-7	CAISAGTEAHGEQYF	TGTGCCATCAGCGCCGGGACAGAAGCCCATGGCGAGCAGTACTTC
TRBD1	once	TRBV7-6	TRBJ2-5	CASSLETDGTGTQYF	TGTGCCAGCAGCTTAGAGACGGACGGGACAGGGACCCAGTACTTC